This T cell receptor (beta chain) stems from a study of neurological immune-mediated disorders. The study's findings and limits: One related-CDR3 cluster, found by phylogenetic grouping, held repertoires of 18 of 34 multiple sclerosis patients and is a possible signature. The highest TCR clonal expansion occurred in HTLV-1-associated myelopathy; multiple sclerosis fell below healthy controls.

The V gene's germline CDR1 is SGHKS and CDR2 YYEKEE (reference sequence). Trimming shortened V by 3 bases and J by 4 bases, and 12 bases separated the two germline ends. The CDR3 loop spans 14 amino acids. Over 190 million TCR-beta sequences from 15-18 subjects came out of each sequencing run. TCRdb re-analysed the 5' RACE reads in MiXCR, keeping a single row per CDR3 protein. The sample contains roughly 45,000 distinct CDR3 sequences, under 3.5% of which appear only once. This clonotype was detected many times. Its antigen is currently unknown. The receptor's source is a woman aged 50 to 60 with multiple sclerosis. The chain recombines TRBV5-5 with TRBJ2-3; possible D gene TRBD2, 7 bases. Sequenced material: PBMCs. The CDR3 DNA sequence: TGTGCCAGCAGCTCCTACGGGGGGCCAGATACGCAGTATTTT. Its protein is CASSSYGGPDTQYF.